This T cell receptor (beta chain) emerged from a study of blood T cell repertoires in COVID-19. Overall study context: COVID-19 samples collected from the United States, Italy and Spain covered acute and convalescent phases. The cDNA or gDNA used as material had been derived from T cells, B-cell-depleted T cells, or PBMCs.

In the original analysis: Estimated nucleated cell counts came from reference gene primer amplification. This table comes from immunoSEQ multiplex PCR, and its TCRdb copy is limited to in-frame clones, with some not included. V, J and clone size derive from that table, while D and trimming were established from the DNA sequence. The data show 15,000 or so clones, with 70% to 90% seen just once and under 2.5% held by the top ten. Germline CDR1 and CDR2: SGHTA and FQGNSA. V lost 6 bases and J lost 3; bases outside the gene matches: 5. The CDR3 is made up of 15 amino acids. Sequencing was performed on peripheral blood. J is TRBJ2-5 and V is TRBV7-2, with 12 bases matching TRBD1. The sequence came from a woman in her sixties or seventies in a cohort sampled during active or convalescent COVID-19. The CDR3 coding sequence is TGTGCCAGCAGGAGGGACAGGGGGCAGGAAGAGACCCAGTACTTC. It specifies CASRRDRGQEETQYF.